One sample yielded the 17 T cell receptor beta chains listed below, sequenced in a study of identifying expanded T cells in peripheral blood. Assay used: immunoSEQ multiplex PCR; TCRdb lists only in-frame clones, some missing. The profile shows under 70,000 clones, more than 70% of them singletons. The sample taken for sequencing was blood. Every receptor here comes from a person between 18 and 75 years old in good health.

This clone is medium-sized. V and J are TRBV21-1 and TRBJ2-3; the table gives TRBD1 as D, unverified against the DNA. TRBV21-1 is tagged as a pseudogene. CDR3 length equals 17 residues. DNA of the CDR3: TGTGCCAGCCAAAAGGGGCGGGACAGGGGTGGCGCAGATACGCAGTATTTT. It specifies CASQKGRDRGGADTQYF.

The chain combines TRBV10-2 with TRBJ2-7; 11 bases align to TRBD2. This CDR3 spans 17 amino acids. From germline, CDR1 is WSHSY and CDR2 SAAADI. The ends lost 0 bases at V and 2 bases at J; junction bases unmatched: 6. CDR3 coding DNA: TGCGCCAGCAGTGAGTCGTTAGCTAGCGGGGGGCCCTACGAGCAGTACTTC. Translated: CASSESLASGGPYEQYF.

The chain carries TRBV19 and TRBJ2-6, with 9 bases that match TRBD1. Germline CDR1 LNHDA, CDR2 SQIVND (reference sequence). With 7 bases clipped from V and 0 bases from J, the junction kept 10 bases outside the gene matches. The CDR3 runs 18 residues. The CDR3, as DNA: TGTGCCAGTACTCTTCCGGGACAGGGCCTCTCTGGGGCCAACGTCCTGACTTTC. Translating gives CASTLPGQGLSGANVLTF. Looking up the rest from reference TRBV19 and TRBJ2-6 gives the full variable domain: DGGITQSPKYLFRKEGQNVTLSCEQNLNHDAMYWYRQDPGQGLRLIYYSQIVNDFQKGDIAEGYSVSREKKESFPLTVTSAQKNPTAFYLCASTLPGQGLSGANVLTFGAGSRLTVL.

This chain links TRBV27 with TRBJ2-2, with a weak D call TRBD2 (6 bases). The germline V gene has CDR1 MNHEY and CDR2 SMNVEV (reference sequence). CDR3 length: 14 amino acids. V was shortened by 2 bases and J by 4 bases, with 8 bases between the two germline ends. CDR3 protein: CASSLIGGTGELFF. In DNA form, the CDR3 reads TGTGCCAGCAGTTTAATCGGGGGCACCGGGGAGCTGTTTTTT.

The chain has TRBV7-2 and TRBJ2-5, with D perhaps TRBD2 (6 bases). Trimming cost V 3 bases and J 5 bases, with 16 bases left between them. The CDR3 is 15 residues long. In germline, CDR1 is SGHTA, CDR2 FQGNSA. CDR3 sequence: CASSFFRDSGETQYF. In DNA, the CDR3 is TGTGCCAGCAGCTTTTTTCGGGACTCCGGGGAGACCCAGTACTTC.

The CDR3 coding sequence is TGCAGCGTTATTACGTCCCAAGCTTTCTTT. Amino acids: CSVITSQAFF. V usage is TRBV29-1 and J usage is TRBJ1-1; D uncertain. V shed 5 bases and J shed 9 bases, with 10 bases lying between them. Germline lookup yields CDR1 SQVTM and CDR2 ANQGSEA. CDR3 length equals 10 residues.

This chain connects TRBV7-3 to TRBJ2-3; D ambiguous. Germline loops: CDR1 SGHTA, CDR2 FQGTGA. Trimming took 2 bases from V and 2 from J, leaving 8 bases between them. This CDR3 spans 14 amino acids. CDR3 sequence (DNA): TGTGCCAGCAGCTTACGAATAGCCACAGATACGCAGTATTTT. Encoded protein: CASSLRIATDTQYF. Looking up the rest from reference TRBV7-3 and TRBJ2-3 gives the full variable domain: GAGVSQTPSNKVTEKGKYVELRCDPISGHTALYWYRQSLGQGPEFLIYFQGTGAADDSGLPNDRFFAVRPEGSVSTLKIQRTERGDSAVYLCASSLRIATDTQYFGPGTRLTVL.

This clone was observed a handful of times. The chain has TRBV10-3 and TRBJ1-2; TRBD1 is a possible D gene (6 bases). The CDR3 is made up of 15 amino acids. V was trimmed by 2 bases and J by 2 bases, leaving 12 bases between them. Looked up from germline, CDR1 is ENHRY and CDR2 is SYGVKD. This CDR3 reads CAISEGDTENYGYTF. DNA for the CDR3: TGTGCCATCAGTGAGGGGGACACGGAGAACTATGGCTACACCTTC.

V is TRBV5-4 and J is TRBJ2-7; D gene unclear. Per germline, CDR1 SGHNT and CDR2 YYREEE (reference sequence). Deletions cut 4 bases from V and 4 bases from J, with 9 bases between. This CDR3 region has 12 residues. DNA of the CDR3: TGTGCCAGCAGCAGAGACGGTTACGAGCAGTACTTC. It yields the protein CASSRDGYEQYF.

This clone was counted a single time. This chain connects TRBV4-2 to TRBJ2-1; a weak D match, TRBD2 (6 bases). Germline assignment: CDR1 LGHNA and CDR2 YNFKEQ. V was clipped by 1 base and J by 10 bases, with 14 bases between them. The CDR3 has 14 amino acids. In DNA form, the CDR3 reads TGTGCCAGCAGCCAAGTACACGGGGGATACGAGCAGTTCTTC. Protein sequence: CASSQVHGGYEQFF.

The chain uses TRBV2 and TRBJ2-3, with unresolved D. Germline lookup yields CDR1 SNHLY and CDR2 FYNNEI. Trimming took off 2 bases at V and 6 bases at J, with 3 bases between the two ends. The CDR3 has 11 amino acids. The CDR3 here is CASSELDTQYF. DNA for the CDR3: TGTGCCAGCAGTGAACTGGATACGCAGTATTTT.

This chain uses TRBV29-1 with TRBJ2-3; 12 bases map to TRBD2. This CDR3 is 19 amino acids long. Germline V gene sequence: CDR1 SQVTM, CDR2 ANQGSEA. The J segment lost 3 bases and the V segment lost 8 bases, leaving 21 bases of the junction unmatched. Here the CDR3 DNA reads TGCAGCTCGAGTATACCTCCCGGGACTAGCGGGTTGGCGACAGATACGCAGTATTTT. Translation gives CSSSIPPGTSGLATDTQYF.

The chain employs TRBV5-4 and TRBJ1-4; 7 bases are a match to TRBD1. The length of the CDR3 is 16 residues. Germline V gene lookup returns CDR1 SGHNT and CDR2 YYREEE (reference sequence). Trimming removed 4 bases from V and 7 bases from J; junction bases left unmatched: 13. The CDR3 reads CASSAGVEGAREKLFF. Here the CDR3 DNA reads TGTGCCAGCAGCGCTGGTGTGGAGGGGGCGCGTGAAAAACTGTTTTTT.

In DNA form, the CDR3 reads TGTGCCAGCCGCGACCGACCGGGGACTGAAGCTTTCTTT. As protein: CASRDRPGTEAFF. The J gene is TRBJ1-1, the V gene TRBV7-3; D is unclear. Germline lookup yields CDR1 SGHTA and CDR2 FQGTGA. CDR3 length: 13 amino acids. Trimming took off 8 bases at V and 5 bases at J, with 15 bases between the two ends.

The chain joins TRBV28 to TRBJ2-7; D may be TRBD1 (7 bases). The CDR3 covers 17 residues. V dropped 2 bases and J dropped 3 bases, with 20 bases sitting between them. Germline lookup yields CDR1 MDHEN and CDR2 SYDVKM. The CDR3 loop reads CASSLMFPGQEGYEQYF. Here the CDR3 DNA reads TGTGCCAGCAGTTTAATGTTCCCAGGACAGGAGGGCTACGAGCAGTACTTC.

The chain has TRBV30 and TRBJ2-5; TRBD2 aligns across 13 bases. Per the germline V gene, CDR1 is GTSNPN and CDR2 is SVGIG (reference sequence). V shed 3 bases and J 5 bases; nucleotides not matched to a gene: 9. This CDR3 contains 16 residues. The CDR3 coding sequence is TGTGCCTGGAGCCCCAAACTAGCGGGGGGGGTTGAGACCCAGTACTTC. Protein sequence: CAWSPKLAGGVETQYF.

CDR3: CASGLHGRAADTQYF. CDR3 DNA sequence: TGTGCTAGTGGTTTGCACGGGAGGGCGGCAGATACGCAGTATTTT. This chain connects TRBV12-5 to TRBJ2-3, with TRBD2 identical over 8 bases. The CDR3 totals 15 residues. With 2 bases clipped from V and 4 bases from J, the junction kept 5 bases outside the gene matches. Germline assignment: CDR1 LGHNT and CDR2 FRNRAP.